This TCR beta chain was found in a study of cytomegalovirus exposure and HLA in healthy donors. Study-wide results and limits: It was only CMV serostatus that was available as immune exposure information.

The CDR3 is 15 amino acids. CDR1 and CDR2 from the germline V gene are SGHDT and YYEEEE. V dropped 4 bases and J dropped 6; count of bases not matched to a gene: 11. The study ran its PCR with 60 Vbeta and 13 Jbeta primers. Assay used: immunoSEQ multiplex PCR; TCRdb lists only in-frame clones, some missing. The profile shows 95,000 to 150,000 clones, over 75% of them singletons. As to this clone: Its antigen is undetermined.

Material for sequencing was PBMCs. The clonotype originates from a woman aged 18-29 years in good health and CMV-seronegative. V gene TRBV5-6 combines with J gene TRBJ1-2; 8 positions match TRBD1. The CDR3 here is CASSPTRQGRNGYTF. The CDR3 DNA is TGTGCCAGCAGCCCCACGCGACAGGGGAGGAATGGCTACACCTTC.